This TCR beta chain emerged from a study of cytomegalovirus exposure and HLA in healthy donors. Amplification used 60 Vbeta primers and 13 Jbeta primers. Method: immunoSEQ multiplex PCR; TCRdb's copy keeps in-frame clones and lacks some. Of about 230,000 clones detected, approximately 81% appear once; the ten largest clones hold 1% to 1.5%. Findings of the study overall: A likely sequencing artifact accounted for one observed cluster of highly shared sequence variants. Further analysis, carried out later, found HLA-associated TCR beta chains more clonally expanded than equally common other chains.

As regards this clone: Its specificity is not known.

Material: PBMCs. This clonotype was sampled from a human donor in good health.

The CDR3 region has the DNA TGTGCCAGCAGCTCGGGAGAGACCCAGTACTTC. Translating it yields CASSSGETQYF. The chain carries TRBV11-2 and TRBJ2-5; D ambiguous. CDR3 length: 11 residues. Trimming took 4 bases from V and 4 from J, leaving 4 bases between them. Germline CDR1 SGHAT, CDR2 FQNNGV.